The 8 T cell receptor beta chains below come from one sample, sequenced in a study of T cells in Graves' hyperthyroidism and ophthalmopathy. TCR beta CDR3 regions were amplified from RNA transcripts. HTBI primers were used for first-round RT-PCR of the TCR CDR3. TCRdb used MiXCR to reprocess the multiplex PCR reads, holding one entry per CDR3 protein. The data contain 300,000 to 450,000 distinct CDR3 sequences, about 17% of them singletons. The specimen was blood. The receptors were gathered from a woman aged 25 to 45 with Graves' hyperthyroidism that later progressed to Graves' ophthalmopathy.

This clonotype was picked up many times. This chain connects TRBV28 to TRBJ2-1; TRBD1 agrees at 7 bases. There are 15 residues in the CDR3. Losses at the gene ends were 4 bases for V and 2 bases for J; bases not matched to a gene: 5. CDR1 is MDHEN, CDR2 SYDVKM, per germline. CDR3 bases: TGTGCCAGCAGTTCATGGGACAGAACCTACAATGAGCAGTTCTTC. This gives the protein CASSSWDRTYNEQFF. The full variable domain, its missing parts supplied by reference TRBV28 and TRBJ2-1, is DVKVTQSSRYLVKRTGEKVFLECVQDMDHENMFWYRQDPGLGLRLIYFSYDVKMKEKGDIPEGYSVSREKKERFSLILESASTNQTSMYLCASSSWDRTYNEQFFGPGTRLTVL.

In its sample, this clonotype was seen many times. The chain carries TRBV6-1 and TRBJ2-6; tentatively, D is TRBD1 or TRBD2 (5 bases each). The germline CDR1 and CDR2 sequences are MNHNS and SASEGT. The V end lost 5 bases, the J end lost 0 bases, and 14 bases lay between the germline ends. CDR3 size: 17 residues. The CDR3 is CASSSGTSSSGANVLTF. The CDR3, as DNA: TGTGCCAGCAGTTCCGGGACGTCGAGCTCTGGGGCCAACGTCCTGACTTTC.

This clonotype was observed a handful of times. The CDR3 loop reads CASSLGDSRAGNTIYF. The CDR3 nucleotides are TGCGCCAGCAGCTTGGGCGACTCAAGGGCTGGAAACACCATATATTTT. This chain connects TRBV5-1 to TRBJ1-3; D not resolved. Trimming removed 0 bases from V and 2 bases from J, with 12 bases in between. The CDR3 sequence is 16 residues long. Germline CDR1 reads SGHRS; CDR2 reads YFSETQ.

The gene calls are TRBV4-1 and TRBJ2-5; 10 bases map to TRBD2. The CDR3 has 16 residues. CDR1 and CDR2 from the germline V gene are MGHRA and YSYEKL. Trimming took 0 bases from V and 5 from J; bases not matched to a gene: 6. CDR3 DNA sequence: TGCGCCAGCAGCCAAGACAGCCTAGCGGGAGTTGAGACCCAGTACTTC. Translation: CASSQDSLAGVETQYF.

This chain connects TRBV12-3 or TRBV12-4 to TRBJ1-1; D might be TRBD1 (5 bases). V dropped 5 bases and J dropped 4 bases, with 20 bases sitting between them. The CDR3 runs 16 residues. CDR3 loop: CASSPLGPLGGTEAFF. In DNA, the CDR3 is TGTGCCAGCAGTCCGCTGGGGCCCCTGGGGGGCACTGAAGCTTTCTTT.

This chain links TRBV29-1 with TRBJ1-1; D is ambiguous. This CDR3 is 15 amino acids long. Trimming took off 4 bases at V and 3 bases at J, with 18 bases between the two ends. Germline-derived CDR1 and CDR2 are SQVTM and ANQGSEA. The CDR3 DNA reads TGCAGCGTTGGGGTGATGGGTTTACGGGACACTGAAGCTTTCTTT. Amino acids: CSVGVMGLRDTEAFF.

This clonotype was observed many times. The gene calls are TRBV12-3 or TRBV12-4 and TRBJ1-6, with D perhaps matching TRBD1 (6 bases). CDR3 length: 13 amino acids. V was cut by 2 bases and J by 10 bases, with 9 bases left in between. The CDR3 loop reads CASSLKGGSPLHF. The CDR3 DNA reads TGTGCCAGCAGTTTAAAAGGGGGGTCACCCCTCCACTTT.

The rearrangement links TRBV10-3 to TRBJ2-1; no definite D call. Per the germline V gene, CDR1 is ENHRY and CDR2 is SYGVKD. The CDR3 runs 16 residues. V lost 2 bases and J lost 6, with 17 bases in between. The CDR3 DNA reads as TGTGCCATCAGTGAGCCCAGCCAATTGGGGTCCAATGAGCAGTTCTTC. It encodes CAISEPSQLGSNEQFF.